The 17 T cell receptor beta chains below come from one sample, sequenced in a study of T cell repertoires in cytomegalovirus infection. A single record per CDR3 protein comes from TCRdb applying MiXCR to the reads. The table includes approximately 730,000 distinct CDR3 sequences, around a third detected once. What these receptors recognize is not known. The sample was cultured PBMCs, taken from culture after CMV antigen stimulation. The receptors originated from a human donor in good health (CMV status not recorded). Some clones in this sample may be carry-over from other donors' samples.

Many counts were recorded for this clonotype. The DNA of the CDR3 is TGTGCCAGCAGCTTAGTTGTGGGCCTGGAAAACAATGAGCAGTTCTTC. Translated: CASSLVVGLENNEQFF. The chain is built from TRBV7-2 and TRBJ2-1; no firm D call. The CDR3 sequence is 16 residues long. Deletions cut 1 base from V and 5 bases from J, with 15 bases between. Germline V gene lookup returns CDR1 SGHTA and CDR2 FQGNSA.

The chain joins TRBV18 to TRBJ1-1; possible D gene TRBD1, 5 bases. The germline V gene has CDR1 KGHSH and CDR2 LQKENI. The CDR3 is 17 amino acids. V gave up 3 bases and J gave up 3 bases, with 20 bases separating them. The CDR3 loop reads CASSPTAWETDYTEAFF. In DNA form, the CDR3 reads TGTGCCAGCTCACCCACGGCTTGGGAGACAGATTACACTGAAGCTTTCTTT.

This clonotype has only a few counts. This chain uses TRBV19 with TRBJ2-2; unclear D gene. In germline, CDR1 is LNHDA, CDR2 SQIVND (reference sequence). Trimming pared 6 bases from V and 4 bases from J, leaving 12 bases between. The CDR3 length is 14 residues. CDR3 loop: CASRTLPTTGELFF. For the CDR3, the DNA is TGTGCCAGTAGAACACTTCCAACCACCGGGGAGCTGTTTTTT.

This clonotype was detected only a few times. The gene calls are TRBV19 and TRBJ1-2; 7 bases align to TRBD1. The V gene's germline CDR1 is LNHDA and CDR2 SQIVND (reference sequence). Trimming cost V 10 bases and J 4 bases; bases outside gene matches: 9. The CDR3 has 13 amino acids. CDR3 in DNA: TGTGCCATATTCGACAGGGAATCCTATGGCTACACCTTC. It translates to CAIFDRESYGYTF.

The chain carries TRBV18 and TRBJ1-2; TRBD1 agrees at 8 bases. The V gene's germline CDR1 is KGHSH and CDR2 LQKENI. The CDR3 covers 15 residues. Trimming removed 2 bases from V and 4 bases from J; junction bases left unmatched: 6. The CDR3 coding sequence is TGTGCCAGCTCACCAGCGGACAGGGTGAGCTATGGCTACACCTTC. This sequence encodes CASSPADRVSYGYTF.

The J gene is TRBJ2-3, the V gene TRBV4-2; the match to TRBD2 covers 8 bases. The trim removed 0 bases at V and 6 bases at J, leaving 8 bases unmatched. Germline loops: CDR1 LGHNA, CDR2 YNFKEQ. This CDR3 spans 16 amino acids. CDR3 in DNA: TGTGCCAGCAGCCAAGAGGGGGAGGCTAGCGGGGATACGCAGTATTTT. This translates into CASSQEGEASGDTQYF.

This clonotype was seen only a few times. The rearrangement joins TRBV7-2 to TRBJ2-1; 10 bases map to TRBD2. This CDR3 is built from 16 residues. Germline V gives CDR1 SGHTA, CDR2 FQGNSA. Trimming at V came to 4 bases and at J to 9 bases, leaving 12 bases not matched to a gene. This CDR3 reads CASSSLAGVGGSEQFF. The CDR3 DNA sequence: TGTGCCAGCAGCTCTCTAGCGGGAGTCGGAGGTAGTGAGCAGTTCTTC.

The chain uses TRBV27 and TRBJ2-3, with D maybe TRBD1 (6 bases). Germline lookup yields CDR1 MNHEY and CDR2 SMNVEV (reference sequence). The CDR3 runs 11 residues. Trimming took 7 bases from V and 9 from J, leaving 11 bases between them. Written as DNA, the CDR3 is TGTGCCAGCAATGACAGGCGGACGCAGTATTTT. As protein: CASNDRRTQYF.

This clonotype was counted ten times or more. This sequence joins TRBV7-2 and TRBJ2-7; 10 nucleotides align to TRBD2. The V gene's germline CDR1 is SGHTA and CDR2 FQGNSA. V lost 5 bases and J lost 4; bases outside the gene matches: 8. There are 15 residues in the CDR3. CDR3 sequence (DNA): TGTGCCAGCAGCCCAGCGGGGACTAGCGTGTACGAGCAGTACTTC. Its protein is CASSPAGTSVYEQYF.

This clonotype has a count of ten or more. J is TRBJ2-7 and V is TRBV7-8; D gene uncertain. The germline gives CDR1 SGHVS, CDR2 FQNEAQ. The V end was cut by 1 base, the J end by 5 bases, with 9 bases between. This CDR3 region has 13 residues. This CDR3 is CASSLVRRNEQYF. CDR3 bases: TGTGCCAGCAGCTTAGTTCGACGGAACGAGCAGTACTTC. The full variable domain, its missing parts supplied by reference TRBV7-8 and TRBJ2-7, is GAGVSQSPRYKVAKRGQDVALRCDPISGHVSLFWYQQALGQGPEFLTYFQNEAQLDKSGLPSDRFFAERPEGSVSTLKIQRTQQEDSAVYLCASSLVRRNEQYFGPGTRLTVT.

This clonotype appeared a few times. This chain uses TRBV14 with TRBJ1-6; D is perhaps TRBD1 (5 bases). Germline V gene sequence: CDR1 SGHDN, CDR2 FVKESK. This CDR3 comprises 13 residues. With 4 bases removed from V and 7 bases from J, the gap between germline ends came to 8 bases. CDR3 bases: TGTGCCAGCAGCCCCGGGGCCAATTCACCCCTCCACTTT. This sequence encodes CASSPGANSPLHF.

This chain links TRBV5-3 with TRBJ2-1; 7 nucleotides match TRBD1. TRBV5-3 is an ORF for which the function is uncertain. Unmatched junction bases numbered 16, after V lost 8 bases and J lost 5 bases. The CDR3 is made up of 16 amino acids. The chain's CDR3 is CASSSRQGPRDNEQFF. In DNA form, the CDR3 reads TGTGCCAGCAGCAGCCGACAGGGCCCTCGCGACAATGAGCAGTTCTTC.

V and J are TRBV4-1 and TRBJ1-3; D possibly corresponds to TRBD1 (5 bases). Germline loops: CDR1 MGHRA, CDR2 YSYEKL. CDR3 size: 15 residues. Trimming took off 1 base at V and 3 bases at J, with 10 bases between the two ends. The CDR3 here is CASSQVRDGGNTIYF. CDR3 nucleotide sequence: TGCGCCAGCAGCCAAGTACGGGACGGTGGAAACACCATATATTTT.

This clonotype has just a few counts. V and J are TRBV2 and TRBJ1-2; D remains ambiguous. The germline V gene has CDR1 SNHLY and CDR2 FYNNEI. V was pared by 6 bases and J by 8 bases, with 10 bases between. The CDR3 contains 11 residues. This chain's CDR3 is CASREVEGYTF. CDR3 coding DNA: TGTGCCAGCAGGGAGGTGGAGGGCTACACCTTC. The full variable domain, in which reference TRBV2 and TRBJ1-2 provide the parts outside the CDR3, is EPEVTQTPSHQVTQMGQEVILRCVPISNHLYFYWYRQILGQKVEFLVSFYNNEISEKSEIFDDQFSVERPDGSNFTLKIRSTKLEDSAMYFCASREVEGYTFGSGTRLTVV.

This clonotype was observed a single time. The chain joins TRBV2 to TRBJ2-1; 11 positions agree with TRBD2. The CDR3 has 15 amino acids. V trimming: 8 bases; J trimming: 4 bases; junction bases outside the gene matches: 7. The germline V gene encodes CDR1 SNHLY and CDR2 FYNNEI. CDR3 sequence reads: CASRTSGRMYNEQFF. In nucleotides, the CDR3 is TGTGCCAGCCGTACTAGCGGGAGAATGTACAATGAGCAGTTCTTC.

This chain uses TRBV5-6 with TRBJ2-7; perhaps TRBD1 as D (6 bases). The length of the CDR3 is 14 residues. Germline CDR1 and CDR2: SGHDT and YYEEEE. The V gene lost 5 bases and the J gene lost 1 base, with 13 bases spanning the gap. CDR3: CASRTTGKSYEQYF. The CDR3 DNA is TGTGCCAGCAGAACTACAGGGAAATCCTACGAGCAGTACTTC.

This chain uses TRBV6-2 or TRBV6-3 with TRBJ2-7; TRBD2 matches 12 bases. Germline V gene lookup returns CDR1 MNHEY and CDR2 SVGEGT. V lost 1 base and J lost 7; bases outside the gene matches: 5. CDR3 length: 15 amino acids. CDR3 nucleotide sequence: TGTGCCAGCAGTTACTGGACTAGCGGGGTGGAAGAGCAGTACTTC. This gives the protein CASSYWTSGVEEQYF.